Listed below are T cell receptor beta chains from one sample, sequenced in a study of OX40 agonist ivuxolimab in advanced cancers. The repertoire was sequenced with immunoSEQ multiplex PCR; TCRdb's copy has only in-frame clones and lacks some. The data contain fewer than 85,000 clones, 75% to 90% of them singletons. Specimen: CD4+ or CD8+ T cells sorted from blood, collected in a trial of the OX40 agonist ivuxolimab. The receptor source for this set is an adult with an advanced solid tumor such as melanoma, head and neck, liver or kidney cancer. The CDR3 runs from the conserved cysteine through the conserved F or W. The order of the fields is J gene, V gene, D gene, clone size, CDR3 protein, CDR3 DNA. The D gene is left open where the match is weak. The size of a clone is reported for some rows only, either as once, few or many, or as a class for expanded clones.

TRBJ2-7	TRBV29-1	TRBD2	-	CSVETGGAGAYEQYF	TGCAGCGTTGAAACGGGGGGGGCCGGGGCGTACGAGCAGTACTTC
TRBJ1-1	TRBV5-1	TRBD1	-	CASSTGTGNTEAFF	TGCGCCAGCAGCACTGGGACAGGGAACACTGAAGCTTTCTTT
TRBJ1-2	TRBV21-1	-	-	CASSKDGSGNYCYTF	TGTGCCAGCAGTAAAGACGGCAGTGGAAACTATTGCTACACCTTC
TRBJ2-5	TRBV14	-	-	CASSQDRGVRETQYF	TGTGCCAGCAGCCAAGACAGGGGAGTCCGAGAGACCCAGTACTTC
TRBJ2-1	TRBV20-1	-	-	CSASTGNEQFF	TGCAGTGCCTCCACTGGCAATGAGCAGTTCTTC
TRBJ2-7	TRBV29-1	TRBD2	once	CSVEREGPHEQYF	TGCAGCGTTGAGCGGGAGGGCCCCCACGAGCAGTACTTC
TRBJ1-1	TRBV11-2	-	-	CASSHRFGGLGNTEAFF	TGTGCCAGCAGCCACCGCTTTGGGGGATTAGGAAACACTGAAGCTTTCTTT
TRBJ2-2	TRBV5-1	-	-	CASSLNPGAGSNTGELFF	TGCGCCAGCAGCTTGAATCCCGGGGCAGGATCGAACACCGGGGAGCTGTTTTTT
TRBJ1-1	TRBV11-2	-	-	CASSPGQMNTEAFF	TGTGCCAGCAGCCCCGGACAGATGAACACTGAAGCTTTCTTT
TRBJ1-2	TRBV5-6	TRBD1	-	CASSGGQGDYGHTF	TGTGCCAGCAGCGGTGGACAGGGAGACTATGGCCACACCTTC
TRBJ2-2	TRBV10-1	TRBD2	-	CASSVAGGYTGELFF	TGCGCCAGCTCCGTAGCGGGGGGCTACACCGGGGAGCTGTTTTTT
TRBJ1-2	TRBV29-1	-	-	CSVDDPGNYGYTF	TGCAGCGTTGATGACCCGGGGAACTATGGCTACACCTTC
TRBJ1-2	TRBV5-1	-	-	CASSLESGPGRGYTF	TGCGCCAGCAGCTTAGAATCCGGGCCGGGGAGAGGCTACACCTTC
TRBJ1-4	TRBV7-9	-	-	CASSPRLEKLFF	TGTGCCAGCAGCCCGCGACTGGAAAAACTGTTTTTT
TRBJ2-1	TRBV5-1	-	-	CASSLRGPERALTYNEQFF	TGCGCCAGCAGCTTGAGGGGGCCGGAGCGGGCGTTGACCTACAATGAGCAGTTCTTC
TRBJ1-2	TRBV14	-	-	CASSQGRNYGYTF	TGTGCCAGCAGCCAAGGACGGAACTATGGCTACACCTTC
TRBJ2-2	TRBV11-2	-	-	CASSFSSNTGELFF	TGTGCCAGCAGCTTTTCATCAAACACCGGGGAGCTGTTTTTT
TRBJ1-1	TRBV2	-	-	CASSERQQNTEAFF	TGTGCCAGCAGTGAGCGCCAGCAAAACACTGAAGCTTTCTTT
TRBJ2-1	TRBV5-3	TRBD2	few	CARSLTPRLAGVKNEQFF	TGTGCCAGAAGCTTAACCCCTCGACTAGCGGGAGTTAAGAATGAGCAGTTCTTC
TRBJ2-7	TRBV27	TRBD1	-	CASSLLRTGRSDEQYF	TGTGCCAGCAGTTTATTGAGGACAGGGAGGTCAGACGAGCAGTACTTC
TRBJ2-1	TRBV27	-	-	CASSTLLNEQFF	TGTGCCAGCAGCACTTTATTGAATGAGCAGTTCTTC
TRBJ1-5	TRBV6-4	-	-	CASSEASNQPQHF	TGTGCCAGCAGTGAAGCTAGCAATCAGCCCCAGCATTTT
TRBJ1-5	TRBV5-4	-	-	CASSWDTGPQHF	TGTGCCAGCAGCTGGGATACAGGGCCCCAGCATTTT
TRBJ2-7	TRBV27	TRBD1	-	CASSAGQGISYEQYF	TGTGCCAGCAGCGCCGGACAGGGGATTTCCTACGAGCAGTACTTC
TRBJ2-3	TRBV7-9	TRBD1	-	CASSGQTDWAQYF	TGTGCCAGTTCGGGACAGACCGACTGGGCGCAGTATTTT
TRBJ2-2	TRBV28	-	once	CASSFSHLKAGELFF	TGTGCCAGCAGTTTTAGCCATCTAAAGGCCGGGGAGCTGTTTTTT
TRBJ1-3	TRBV27	-	-	CASSLGPLNSPIF	TGTGCCAGCAGTTTGGGCCCTCTCAACTCCCCCATTTTT
TRBJ2-1	TRBV19	-	-	CASSGYRNEQFF	TGTGCCAGTAGTGGGTATAGAAATGAGCAGTTCTTC
TRBJ2-1	TRBV11-2	-	-	CASSLRGGERNEQFF	TGTGCCAGCAGCCTGAGGGGGGGTGAACGTAATGAGCAGTTCTTC
TRBJ1-1	TRBV5-1	-	-	CASSLTGTEAFF	TGCGCCAGCAGCTTAACTGGTACTGAAGCTTTCTTT
TRBJ1-5	TRBV4-2	-	-	CASSQKHGTLHQPQHF	TGTGCCAGCAGCCAGAAGCACGGGACTTTGCATCAGCCCCAGCATTTT
TRBJ2-7	TRBV7-9	TRBD2	once	CASSLLRGNHEQYF	TGTGCCAGCAGCTTATTGCGGGGGAACCACGAGCAGTACTTC
TRBJ2-1	TRBV5-6	-	-	CASSFTRDEQFF	TGTGCCAGCAGCTTCACTAGGGATGAGCAGTTCTTC
TRBJ2-1	TRBV7-9	TRBD2	-	CASIVAGNNEQFF	TGTGCCAGCATCGTAGCGGGAAACAATGAGCAGTTCTTC
TRBJ1-6	TRBV11-2	-	-	CASSLIRSPLHF	TGTGCCAGCAGCTTAATACGTTCACCCCTCCACTTT
TRBJ1-4	TRBV19	TRBD1	once	CASTRDSQNEKLFF	TGTGCCAGTACCCGGGACAGCCAAAATGAAAAACTGTTTTTT
TRBJ1-5	TRBV19	-	once	CASSPLRNRAGGNQPQHF	TGTGCCAGTAGCCCCCTTAGAAACAGGGCTGGGGGCAATCAGCCCCAGCATTTT
TRBJ2-1	TRBV7-3	-	-	CASSLNGVDTYNEQFF	TGTGCCAGCAGCTTAAACGGGGTTGACACCTACAATGAGCAGTTCTTC
TRBJ1-1	TRBV6-4	-	-	CASSDLPGGSEAFF	TGTGCCAGCAGTGACTTGCCGGGAGGCTCTGAAGCTTTCTTT
TRBJ1-6	TRBV21-1	-	once	CASSKREGGPYNSPLHF	TGTGCCAGCAGCAAACGGGAGGGGGGCCCCTATAATTCACCCCTCCACTTT
TRBJ2-1	TRBV27	-	-	CASSLDRHNEQFF	TGTGCCAGCAGTCTTGACCGGCACAATGAGCAGTTCTTC
TRBJ2-7	TRBV5-1	-	-	CASSLDLVVYEQYF	TGCGCCAGCAGCTTGGACCTGGTGGTTTACGAGCAGTACTTC
TRBJ1-1	TRBV5-4	-	-	CASSFGNTEAFF	TGTGCCAGCAGCTTTGGGAACACTGAAGCTTTCTTT
TRBJ2-2	TRBV10-3	-	-	CAISPGNTGELFF	TGTGCCATCAGCCCCGGTAACACCGGGGAGCTGTTTTTT
TRBJ2-3	TRBV23-1	-	-	CASSRPQQDSCTDTQYF	TGCGCCAGCAGTCGACCCCAACAGGACTCATGCACAGATACGCAGTATTTT
TRBJ2-7	TRBV14	-	once	CASSQDHYHPREQYF	TGTGCCAGCAGCCAAGATCACTACCACCCCCGCGAGCAGTACTTC
TRBJ2-1	TRBV6-6	-	-	CASSAMTGRSYNEQFF	TGTGCCAGCAGCGCGATGACAGGTCGCTCCTACAATGAGCAGTTCTTC
TRBJ1-1	TRBV7-8	-	-	CASGTTNTEAFF	TGTGCCAGCGGGACAACGAACACTGAAGCTTTCTTT
TRBJ2-1	TRBV18	-	-	CASSPRAVGIYNEQFF	TGTGCCAGCTCACCAAGGGCTGTTGGGATCTACAATGAGCAGTTCTTC
TRBJ2-7	TRBV27	-	-	CASSLDPGSYEQYF	TGTGCCAGCAGTTTAGACCCAGGCTCCTACGAGCAGTACTTC
TRBJ1-5	TRBV28	-	-	CASSPDRYSNQPQHF	TGTGCCAGCAGTCCTGACAGGTATAGCAATCAGCCCCAGCATTTT
TRBJ1-5	TRBV27	-	once	CASSSTGQPQHF	TGTGCCAGCAGTTCCACGGGTCAGCCCCAGCATTTT